This T cell receptor (beta chain) was sequenced for a study of cytomegalovirus exposure and HLA in healthy donors. With 60 Vbeta and 13 Jbeta primers, the PCR was carried out. Assay used: immunoSEQ multiplex PCR; TCRdb lists only in-frame clones, some missing. The data contain about 130,000 clones, over 8% of them singletons. Despite likely unrecorded immune exposures, the donors were nominally healthy at the time of sampling. The TCR originated in a man aged 35-49 years in good health and CMV-seronegative. The sequencing input was PBMCs.

The CDR3 is CASSTGTSGPTGELFF. CDR3 coding DNA: TGTGCCAGCAGTACTGGGACTAGCGGTCCCACCGGGGAGCTGTTTTTT. This chain joins TRBV5-6 and TRBJ2-2; 11 bases fit TRBD2. V was clipped by 5 bases and J by 4 bases; unmatched bases: 7. The CDR3 has 16 residues. Germline V CDR1 and CDR2: SGHDT, YYEEEE.